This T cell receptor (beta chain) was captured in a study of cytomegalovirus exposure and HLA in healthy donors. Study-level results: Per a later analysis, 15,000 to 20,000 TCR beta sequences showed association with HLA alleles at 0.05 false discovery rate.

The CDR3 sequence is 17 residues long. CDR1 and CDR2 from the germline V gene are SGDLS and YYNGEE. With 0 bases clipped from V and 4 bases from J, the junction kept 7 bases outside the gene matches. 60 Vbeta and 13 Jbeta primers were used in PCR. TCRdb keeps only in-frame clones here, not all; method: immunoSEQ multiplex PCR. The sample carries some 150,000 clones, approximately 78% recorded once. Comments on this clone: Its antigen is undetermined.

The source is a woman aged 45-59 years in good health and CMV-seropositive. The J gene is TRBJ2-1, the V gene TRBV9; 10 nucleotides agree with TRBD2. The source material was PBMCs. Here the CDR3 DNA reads TGTGCCAGCAGCGTAGCACTAGCGGGGCTGGATTACAATGAGCAGTTCTTC. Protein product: CASSVALAGLDYNEQFF.